This T cell receptor beta chain derives from a study of blood T cell repertoires in COVID-19. CDR1 is SGHVS, CDR2 FQNEAQ, per germline. The V and J ends lost 5 bases and 4 bases, in that order; junction bases with no gene match: 9. The CDR3 runs to 16 residues. This clone has only one observation. Generated by immunoSEQ multiplex PCR, the TCRdb table keeps only in-frame clones and is missing some. The sample shows 90,000 to 120,000 clones, over 65% of them seen only once. Sequencing input: peripheral blood. This chain connects TRBV7-8 to TRBJ2-2, with TRBD1 matching over 8 bases. The TCR was taken from a woman between 40 and 55 years old with acute or convalescent COVID-19. The CDR3 loop is CASSPSNRGTTGELFF. The CDR3 nucleotides read TGTGCCAGCAGCCCAAGCAACAGGGGGACCACCGGGGAGCTGTTTTTT.